These 18 T cell receptor beta chains were all obtained from the same sample, sequenced in a study of molecular identifiers for immune sequencing clone quantification. TCRdb itself ran the PCR reads through MiXCR, one entry per CDR3 protein. Of about 500,000 distinct CDR3 sequences listed, roughly 24% were seen once; the top ten hold over 0.6%. The specimen sequenced was naive CD8+ T cells from blood, with Jurkat cell RNA spiked in. Subset denoted: FACS-sorted CD8+CD4-CCR7+CD45RA+ naive T cells. The receptors shown here come from a human donor in good health. Some libraries in this study had Jurkat cell RNA spiked in.

The rearrangement links TRBV18 to TRBJ2-7; 10 bases are a match to TRBD1. V lost 3 bases, J lost 6 bases, and 8 bases stayed unmatched. The germline V gene has CDR1 KGHSH and CDR2 LQKENI. CDR3 length: 15 residues. DNA of the CDR3: TGTGCCAGCTCACCTGCCGGGACAGGGGTAGGCGAGCAGTACTTC. This sequence encodes CASSPAGTGVGEQYF.

To note about this clonotype: Just one base apart from a much larger clone, this may be a read error. The chain employs TRBV2 and TRBJ2-7; D is undetermined. This CDR3 spans 12 amino acids. Germline V gene lookup returns CDR1 SNHLY and CDR2 FYNNEI. The CDR3 DNA reads as TGTGCCACCACATCGGTCGGCTACAAGCAGTACTTC. Translation gives CATTSVGYKQYF.

A word on this clonotype: A read error may explain this, as a much larger clone is one base away. This chain connects TRBV5-1 to TRBJ2-5, with unresolved D. V dropped 0 bases and J dropped 1 base, with 10 bases sitting between them. The CDR3 is 15 residues long. CDR1 is SGHRS, CDR2 YFSETQ, per germline. The CDR3 region has the DNA TGCGCCAGCAGCTTGGGCCAGACCCCCCAAGAGACCCAGTACTTC. Translation gives CASSLGQTPQETQYF.

This clonotype turned up a few times. The chain combines TRBV19 with TRBJ1-2; 8 positions agree with TRBD1. The V gene's germline CDR1 is LNHDA and CDR2 SQIVND (reference sequence). V gave up 8 bases and J gave up 7 bases; unmatched junction bases: 6. This CDR3 is built from 12 residues. CDR3 nucleotides: TGTGCCAGTTGGCAGGGGGCGTCTGGCTACACCTTC. Protein: CASWQGASGYTF.

The J gene is TRBJ2-3, the V gene TRBV7-3; 10 bases match TRBD2. The CDR3 is 14 residues long. With 2 bases clipped from V and 6 bases from J, the junction kept 2 bases outside the gene matches. Germline CDR1 and CDR2: SGHTA and FQGTGA. The CDR3 nucleotides read TGTGCCAGCAGCTTACTAGCGGGGGTGGATACGCAGTATTTT. Its translation is CASSLLAGVDTQYF.

This clonotype has only a few counts. V and J are TRBV20-1 and TRBJ2-7, with D perhaps assigned TRBD1 or TRBD2 (5 bases each). Per the germline V gene, CDR1 is DFQATT and CDR2 is SNEGSKA (reference sequence). V was trimmed by 0 bases and J by 5 bases, leaving 17 bases between them. The CDR3 contains 15 residues. The chain's CDR3 is CSARDQGPLGHEQYF. The CDR3 nucleotides are TGCAGTGCTAGAGATCAGGGACCCCTGGGGCACGAGCAGTACTTC.

Details on this clonotype: One base away lies a much larger clone, so this may be a sequencing read error. The J gene is TRBJ1-5, the V gene TRBV19; TRBD1 agrees at 12 bases. This CDR3 region has 15 residues. Germline CDR1 is LNHDA and CDR2 is SQIVND (reference sequence). The CDR3 loop reads CASSIGTGGKQPQQF. CDR3 DNA sequence: TGTGCCAGTAGTATTGGGACAGGGGGCAAACAGCCCCAGCAGTTT.

A remark on this clonotype: This may be a read error, as it is one base from a much larger clone. V usage is TRBV7-2 and J usage is TRBJ1-5; no reliable D call. CDR1 is SGHTA, CDR2 FQGNSA, per germline. The CDR3 is 15 amino acids. The CDR3 region is CASSLERYSNRPQHF. CDR3 bases: TGTGCCAGCAGCTTAGAGAGGTATAGCAATCGGCCCCAGCATTTT.

The chain has TRBV7-9 and TRBJ1-5; D is uncertain. Germline-derived CDR1 and CDR2 are SEHNR and FQNEAQ (reference sequence). CDR3 length: 15 residues. V was cut by 5 bases and J by 5 bases, with 16 bases left in between. The CDR3 coding sequence is TGTGCCAGCAGCGACTCCAAGGAGAGCGATCAGCCCCAGCATTTT. Protein sequence: CASSDSKESDQPQHF.

The rearrangement joins TRBV6-6 to TRBJ2-1, with 10 bases lining up with TRBD1. Germline CDR1 MNHNY, CDR2 SVGAGI (reference sequence). Unmatched junction bases numbered 7, after V lost 7 bases and J lost 10 bases. The CDR3 consists of 13 residues. This chain's CDR3 is CASTQTGGWEQFF. CDR3 in DNA: TGTGCCAGCACCCAGACAGGGGGCTGGGAGCAGTTCTTC.

On this clonotype: A much larger clone is a single base away; this may be a read error. This chain joins TRBV7-2 and TRBJ2-3, with D unclear. TRBJ1-5 matches the DNA end more closely, so the J call is doubtful. This CDR3 comprises 15 residues. The germline V gene encodes CDR1 SGHTA and CDR2 FQGNSA. The CDR3 is CASSSKRGYTDTQHF. As DNA, the CDR3 is TGTGCCAGCAGCTCCAAACGGGGTTACACAGATACGCAGCATTTT.

The rearrangement links TRBV7-2 to TRBJ2-1; D perhaps matches TRBD2 (5 bases). The CDR3 length is 16 residues. The V gene's germline CDR1 is SGHTA and CDR2 FQGNSA. V lost 2 bases to trimming and J lost 2 bases, with 13 bases between them. The CDR3 DNA reads as TGTGCCAGCAGCTTATGGCCACTAGACGCCTACAATGAGCAGTTCTTC. This gives the protein CASSLWPLDAYNEQFF.

This clonotype was observed at least ten times. V and J are TRBV20-1 and TRBJ1-1; the match to TRBD1 covers 7 bases. In germline, CDR1 is DFQATT, CDR2 SNEGSKA (reference sequence). The CDR3 consists of 14 residues. V dropped 8 bases and J dropped 0; count of bases not matched to a gene: 9. The DNA of the CDR3 is TGCAGTTCGAGCGAGACAGGGTTGAACACTGAAGCTTTCTTT. Its translation: CSSSETGLNTEAFF.

J is TRBJ1-6 and V is TRBV27; 8 nucleotides align to TRBD1. Germline CDR1 and CDR2: MNHEY and SMNVEV (reference sequence). Losses at the gene ends were 5 bases for V and 5 bases for J; bases not matched to a gene: 11. CDR3 length: 17 residues. CDR3 nucleotides: TGTGCCAGCAGTCAAGACCAGACAGGGGTCCATAATTCACCCCTCCACTTT. It translates to CASSQDQTGVHNSPLHF.

About this clonotype: Being one base from a much bigger clone, this may be a read error. The V call is TRBV9, the J call TRBJ1-5; possible D gene TRBD1, 5 bases. V lost 4 bases and J 3 bases, leaving 11 bases between the germline ends. The CDR3 runs 14 residues. Germline CDR1 reads SGDLS; CDR2 reads YYNGEE. As DNA, the CDR3 is TGTGCCAGCAGCTCCGGACATAACAATCAGCCCCAGCATTTT. Translated, it gives CASSSGHNNQPQHF.

The rearrangement links TRBV4-1 to TRBJ2-4; a possible D gene is TRBD1 (6 bases). The CDR3 runs 15 residues. V lost 1 base, J lost 0 bases, and 7 bases lay in between. Germline CDR1 and CDR2: MGHRA and YSYEKL. The CDR3 DNA reads as TGCGCCAGCAGCCAAGGGACAGTAGCCAAAAACATTCAGTACTTC. The encoded protein is CASSQGTVAKNIQYF.

This clonotype was seen many times. The V call is TRBV18, the J call TRBJ2-3; TRBD2 matches 10 bases. With V trimmed by 5 bases and J by 5 bases, 13 bases remained unmatched. The CDR3 totals 17 residues. Germline values: CDR1 KGHSH, CDR2 LQKENI. The CDR3 loop reads CASSTRLAGWLVDTQYF. The CDR3 nucleotides are TGTGCCAGCTCAACTCGACTAGCGGGCTGGCTGGTAGATACGCAGTATTTT. Together with reference TRBV18 and TRBJ2-3, the CDR3 gives the full variable domain: NAGVMQNPRHLVRRRGQEARLRCSPMKGHSHVYWYRQLPEEGLKFMVYLQKENIIDESGMPKERFSAEFPKEGPSILRIQQVVRGDSAAYFCASSTRLAGWLVDTQYFGPGTRLTVL.

This chain connects TRBV2 to TRBJ2-7; D gene unclear. In germline, CDR1 is SNHLY, CDR2 FYNNEI. Between the trimmed V and J ends, which lost 1 base and 3 bases, there was a span of 10 bases. CDR3 length equals 14 residues. The CDR3 region is CASSEGQVNYEQYF. The CDR3 DNA follows: TGTGCCAGCAGTGAAGGGCAGGTCAACTACGAGCAGTACTTC.